One and the same sample provided the 32 T cell receptor beta chains below, sequenced in a study of T-cell memory formation after mild COVID-19. TCRdb reprocessed the 5' RACE reads with MiXCR, giving one entry per CDR3 protein. The data show under 300,000 distinct CDR3 sequences, 8% to 9.5% seen once. The sample comprised PBMCs or a T cell subset sorted from them (not recorded which). The source of these receptors is a man aged 18-30 years who had mild COVID-19 (a few samples of this study predate the infection). Cell type and time point are not known.

The rearrangement links TRBV3-1 to TRBJ2-1; weak D call: TRBD2 (5 bases). This CDR3 is built from 15 residues. Germline values: CDR1 LGHDT, CDR2 YNNKEL (reference sequence). V gave up 2 bases and J gave up 8 bases, with 16 bases separating them. The CDR3 spells CASSQLPGGLDEQFF. The DNA of the CDR3 is TGTGCCAGCAGCCAATTACCAGGTGGACTCGATGAGCAGTTCTTC.

V usage is TRBV5-4 and J usage is TRBJ2-7; 8 bases are a match to TRBD1. The V and J ends lost 4 bases and 3 bases, in that order; junction bases with no gene match: 3. CDR1 SGHNT and CDR2 YYREEE come from the germline V gene (reference sequence). The CDR3 covers 13 residues. CDR3 loop: CASSRTGNYEQYV. In nucleotides, the CDR3 is TGTGCCAGCAGCCGGACAGGGAACTACGAGCAGTACGTC.

The chain is built from TRBV4-1 and TRBJ1-5; TRBD1 agrees at 7 bases. The CDR3 is made up of 15 amino acids. CDR1 and CDR2 from the germline V gene are MGHRA and YSYEKL. J lost 7 bases, V lost 4 bases, and 10 bases had no gene match. CDR3 DNA: TGCGCCAGCAGCCGACAACAGGGGATCGGGCAGCCCCAGCATTTT. Encoded protein: CASSRQQGIGQPQHF.

The rearrangement uses TRBV19 and TRBJ1-6, with D unclear. The CDR3 runs 16 residues. Germline loops: CDR1 LNHDA, CDR2 SQIVND (reference sequence). V was shortened by 7 bases and J by 9 bases, with 22 bases between the two germline ends. As DNA, the CDR3 is TGTGCCAGTATTCACTCCCGCGCGTCGTCCGTTTCACCCCTCCACTTT. As protein: CASIHSRASSVSPLHF.

The chain couples TRBV5-1 to TRBJ2-3; D is uncertain. Trimming removed 0 bases from V and 6 bases from J, with 11 bases in between. Looked up from germline, CDR1 is SGHRS and CDR2 is YFSETQ. CDR3 length: 14 residues. This chain's CDR3 is CASSLAGFGDTQYF. Written as DNA, the CDR3 is TGCGCCAGCAGCTTGGCCGGGTTCGGGGATACGCAGTATTTT. The variable domain in full, completed from reference TRBV5-1 and TRBJ2-3, reads KAGVTQTPRYLIKTRGQQVTLSCSPISGHRSVSWYQQTPGQGLQFLFEYFSETQRNKGNFPGRFSGRQFSNSRSEMNVSTLELGDSALYLCASSLAGFGDTQYFGPGTRLTVL.

This clonotype appeared many times. The chain uses TRBV5-1 and TRBJ2-4, with D maybe TRBD1 (5 bases). V lost 4 bases to trimming and J lost 2 bases, with 13 bases between them. CDR1 and CDR2 (germline): SGHRS, YFSETQ. The CDR3 totals 15 residues. The CDR3 DNA reads TGCGCCAGCAGCCCGACGACAGCATCCAAAAACATTCAGTACTTC. As protein: CASSPTTASKNIQYF.

This clonotype has more than one count but fewer than ten. The chain employs TRBV4-3 and TRBJ1-5; D is ambiguous. Looked up from germline, CDR1 is LGHNA and CDR2 is YSLEER. The CDR3 runs 15 residues. V was cut by 1 base and J by 9 bases, with 16 bases left in between. CDR3 amino acids: CASSQAVESRAPQHF. The CDR3 region has the DNA TGCGCCAGCAGCCAAGCTGTTGAGTCGAGGGCGCCCCAGCATTTT.

A note on this clonotype: Just one base apart from a much larger clone, this may be a read error. V and J are TRBV24-1 and TRBJ2-1; D is unclear. The CDR3 is 15 amino acids. The germline V gene encodes CDR1 KGHDR and CDR2 SFDVKD. Trimming removed 7 bases from V and 7 bases from J, with 19 bases in between. The CDR3 sequence is CATSPRVTPSNEQFF. Here the CDR3 DNA reads TGTGCCACCAGCCCCCGGGTCACCCCGAGTAATGAGCAGTTCTTC.

This clonotype has only a few counts. The chain employs TRBV6-5 and TRBJ2-1; D not certain. CDR1 MNHEY and CDR2 SVGAGI come from the germline V gene. The CDR3 spans 15 residues. V dropped 3 bases and J dropped 0 bases, with 9 bases sitting between them. The CDR3 bases are TGTGCCAGCAGTTATTATGGTCGCTCCTACAATGAGCAGTTCTTC. Translated: CASSYYGRSYNEQFF.

This clonotype has only a few counts. A junction end diverges from the germline sequence, so it may reflect a read error. This chain links TRBV7-9 with TRBJ1-5, with 8 bases identical to TRBD1. This CDR3 contains 12 residues. Germline lookup yields CDR1 SEHNR and CDR2 FQNEAQ (reference sequence). The CDR3 loop is CASSLETGERNF. Here the CDR3 DNA reads TGTGCCAGCAGCTTAGAGACAGGGGAAAGGAATTTT.

This clonotype was picked up a small number of times. The chain uses TRBV20-1 and TRBJ2-1, with D possibly matching TRBD2 (7 bases). The CDR3 consists of 15 residues. Trimming shortened V by 4 bases and J by 2 bases, and 15 bases separated the two germline ends. Germline V gene lookup returns CDR1 DFQATT and CDR2 SNEGSKA (reference sequence). The CDR3 loop reads CSATWGGQPYNEQFF. CDR3 in DNA: TGCAGTGCTACCTGGGGGGGACAACCCTACAATGAGCAGTTCTTC.

V gene TRBV20-1 combines with J gene TRBJ2-3; D is ambiguous. The germline V and J ends were trimmed by 8 bases and 3 bases, with 9 bases remaining between them. Germline assignment: CDR1 DFQATT and CDR2 SNEGSKA (reference sequence). The CDR3 is made up of 11 amino acids. The CDR3 here is CSCRPTDTQYF. The DNA for the CDR3 is TGCAGTTGCCGGCCGACAGATACGCAGTATTTT.

This chain connects TRBV9 to TRBJ1-2, with 8 bases identical to TRBD1. The germline CDR1 and CDR2 sequences are SGDLS and YYNGEE. The junction had 9 bases not matched to a gene; V was cut back by 4 bases and J by 4 bases. CDR3 length: 15 residues. The CDR3 protein is CASSPQGASGYGYTF. The CDR3 DNA reads as TGTGCCAGCAGCCCGCAGGGGGCTTCTGGCTATGGCTACACCTTC.

The chain carries TRBV5-1 and TRBJ1-1; no clear D gene. CDR1 is SGHRS and CDR2 is YFSETQ in the germline V gene. The CDR3 length is 14 residues. The ends were cut back, 0 bases at V and 4 bases at J, with 10 bases in the middle. CDR3 nucleotides: TGCGCCAGCAGCTTGGGAGGGAGGTCCACTGAAGCTTTCTTT. Protein product: CASSLGGRSTEAFF.

This clonotype was observed at least ten times. The chain joins TRBV4-3 to TRBJ1-2; D uncertain. CDR3 length equals 15 residues. Germline-derived CDR1 and CDR2 are LGHNA and YSLEER. V was cut by 0 bases and J by 4 bases, with 12 bases left in between. The CDR3 reads CASSQDYGLAYGYTF. The CDR3 region has the DNA TGCGCCAGCAGCCAAGATTACGGGTTGGCCTATGGCTACACCTTC.

This clonotype was seen a handful of times. The chain uses TRBV3-1 and TRBJ2-7; D possibly corresponds to TRBD2 (6 bases). Germline V gene sequence: CDR1 LGHDT, CDR2 YNNKEL (reference sequence). The CDR3 loop spans 13 amino acids. V was pared by 2 bases and J by 6 bases, with 11 bases between. In DNA form, the CDR3 reads TGTGCCAGCAGCCAACTAAGGGGAGGCGAGCAGTACTTC. It specifies CASSQLRGGEQYF.

The rearrangement links TRBV7-2 to TRBJ1-6; weak D call: TRBD1 (6 bases). V lost 1 base and J lost 10, with 11 bases in between. Germline V gives CDR1 SGHTA, CDR2 FQGNSA. CDR3 length equals 14 residues. CDR3 sequence (DNA): TGTGCCAGCAGCTTAGTACAGGGCCAATCACCCCTCCACTTT. This codes for CASSLVQGQSPLHF.

The table lists this clonotype with a few counts. This sequence joins TRBV7-9 and TRBJ1-4; D is perhaps TRBD1 (5 bases). The germline gives CDR1 SEHNR, CDR2 FQNEAQ (reference sequence). The CDR3 has 14 residues. Trimming pared 5 bases from V and 8 bases from J, leaving 15 bases between. CDR3 amino acids: CASSGGSKGEKLFF. CDR3 DNA: TGTGCCAGCAGCGGGGGTTCTAAGGGGGAAAAACTGTTTTTT.

The CDR3 DNA reads TGTGCCAGCGAGACAGGCCGGTTCGGCATGAACACTGAAGCTTTCTTT. Its protein is CASETGRFGMNTEAFF. The V call is TRBV7-8, the J call TRBJ1-1, with D perhaps TRBD1 (6 bases). Deletions cut 8 bases from V and 0 bases from J, with 19 bases between. Germline CDR1 and CDR2: SGHVS and FQNEAQ. This CDR3 region has 16 residues.

This clonotype has at least ten counts. The chain recombines TRBV18 with TRBJ1-1; no clear D gene. The germline V gene has CDR1 KGHSH and CDR2 LQKENI. The CDR3 is made up of 12 amino acids. Trimming stripped 2 bases from V and 1 base from J, with 2 bases between. In nucleotides, the CDR3 is TGTGCCAGCTCACCAGGGAACACTGAAGCTTTCTTT. Translation gives CASSPGNTEAFF.

This sequence joins TRBV6-5 and TRBJ2-7; 7 positions agree with TRBD1. From germline, CDR1 is MNHEY and CDR2 SVGAGI. This CDR3 contains 14 residues. V was pared by 5 bases and J by 2 bases, with 6 bases of the junction left unmatched. The CDR3 reads CASSSLGTAYEQYF. CDR3 DNA: TGTGCCAGCAGTAGCCTCGGGACAGCCTACGAGCAGTACTTC.

The V call is TRBV18, the J call TRBJ1-1; D is undetermined. This CDR3 spans 16 amino acids. V lost 2 bases and J lost 0, with 13 bases in between. CDR1 and CDR2 from the germline V gene are KGHSH and LQKENI. The CDR3 protein is CASSPDRQYMNTEAFF. The CDR3, as DNA: TGTGCCAGCTCACCAGATCGTCAGTACATGAACACTGAAGCTTTCTTT.

This clonotype showed up just once. A clone one base away is much larger, so this may be a read error. The chain couples TRBV7-9 to TRBJ1-4, with a weak D call TRBD1 (5 bases). V lost 0 bases to trimming and J lost 16 bases, with 12 bases between them. Looked up from germline, CDR1 is SEHNR and CDR2 is FQNEAQ (reference sequence). CDR3 length: 12 residues. CDR3: CASSLAGTGQFF. The CDR3 bases are TGTGCCAGCAGCTTAGCGGGAACAGGACAGTTTTTT.

The rearrangement links TRBV5-1 to TRBJ1-1; 11 bases match TRBD1. Germline loops: CDR1 SGHRS, CDR2 YFSETQ. Germline trimming cut 0 bases from V and 7 bases from J; bases unmatched to any gene: 5. This CDR3 has 15 residues. DNA of the CDR3: TGCGCCAGCAGCTTGGGGGACAGGGGGACCAGTGAAGCTTTCTTT. Amino acid sequence: CASSLGDRGTSEAFF. Filled out from reference TRBV5-1 and TRBJ1-1, the complete variable domain reads KAGVTQTPRYLIKTRGQQVTLSCSPISGHRSVSWYQQTPGQGLQFLFEYFSETQRNKGNFPGRFSGRQFSNSRSEMNVSTLELGDSALYLCASSLGDRGTSEAFFGQGTRLTVV.

This chain uses TRBV11-2 with TRBJ1-6; 9 bases fit TRBD1. V shed 0 bases and J 7 bases; nucleotides not matched to a gene: 1. This CDR3 region has 15 residues. Germline loops: CDR1 SGHAT, CDR2 FQNNGV. CDR3 residues: CASSLDTGGNSPLHF. The CDR3 coding sequence is TGTGCCAGCAGCTTAGATACAGGGGGCAATTCACCCCTCCACTTT.

This chain links TRBV20-1 with TRBJ2-3; 9 bases map to TRBD2. V shed 0 bases and J 4 bases; nucleotides not matched to a gene: 5. CDR1 and CDR2 (germline): DFQATT, SNEGSKA (reference sequence). This CDR3 has 15 amino acids. The CDR3 DNA reads TGCAGTGCTAGAGATTTGCGGGGGGGTTCAGATACGCAGTATTTT. Its translation is CSARDLRGGSDTQYF.

Concerning this clonotype itself: Compared with germline, one end of the junction differs, possibly owing to a read error. The chain recombines TRBV15 with TRBJ2-3; 10 nucleotides align to TRBD2. The CDR3 contains 15 residues. Germline V lookup: CDR1 LNHNV, CDR2 YYDKDF (reference sequence). The CDR3 here is CATLAQRGGTDTQYF. In DNA form, the CDR3 reads TGTGCCACCTTGGCGCAGCGGGGGGGCACGGATACGCAGTATTTT. Filled out from reference TRBV15 and TRBJ2-3, the complete variable domain reads DAMVIQNPRYQVTQFGKPVTLSCSQTLNHNVMYWYQQKSSQAPKLLFHYYDKDFNNEADTPDNFQSRRPNTSFCFLDIRSPGLGDTAMYLCATLAQRGGTDTQYFGPGTRLTVL.

This clonotype was counted at least ten times. The CDR3 region is CASLSMRGNEQFF. CDR3 sequence (DNA): TGTGCCAGCTTAAGTATGCGAGGCAATGAGCAGTTCTTC. This chain uses TRBV7-2 with TRBJ2-1; no definite D call. The V end lost 8 bases, the J end lost 6 bases, and 14 bases lay between the germline ends. The CDR3 runs to 13 residues. Germline lookup yields CDR1 SGHTA and CDR2 FQGNSA.

Only a few counts were recorded for this clonotype. The J gene is TRBJ1-1, the V gene TRBV2; maybe TRBD1 (6 bases). Germline V gives CDR1 SNHLY, CDR2 FYNNEI. Trimming took off 9 bases at V and 1 base at J, with 15 bases between the two ends. This CDR3 comprises 14 residues. The CDR3 spells CASQKQGRNTEAFF. The CDR3, as DNA: TGTGCCAGTCAAAAACAGGGTCGGAACACTGAAGCTTTCTTT.

The V call is TRBV20-1, the J call TRBJ1-3; TRBD1 matches at 8 bases. Per the germline V gene, CDR1 is DFQATT and CDR2 is SNEGSKA (reference sequence). The CDR3 loop spans 15 amino acids. With 3 bases clipped from V and 0 bases from J, the junction kept 4 bases outside the gene matches. The CDR3 DNA reads TGCAGTGCTAGGGAGACAGGGGCCTCTGGAAACACCATATATTTT. This sequence encodes CSARETGASGNTIYF.

This chain connects TRBV6-5 to TRBJ1-1, with no clear D. Trimming took off 7 bases at V and 2 bases at J, with 14 bases between the two ends. The germline V gene encodes CDR1 MNHEY and CDR2 SVGAGI. The CDR3 sequence is 14 residues long. The CDR3 is CASNGPSGNTEAFF. CDR3 DNA sequence: TGTGCCAGCAACGGTCCTTCGGGAAACACTGAAGCTTTCTTT.

CDR3 residues: CASSLEQEDEQFF. CDR3 sequence (DNA): TGCGCCAGCAGCTTGGAGCAGGAGGATGAGCAGTTCTTC. V is TRBV5-1 and J is TRBJ2-1; D is perhaps TRBD2 (5 bases). V lost 0 bases, J lost 8 bases, and 9 bases lay in between. Germline assignment: CDR1 SGHRS and CDR2 YFSETQ. CDR3 length: 13 residues.